This T cell receptor (beta chain) was sequenced during a study of OX40 agonist ivuxolimab in advanced cancers. Findings and caveats of the study: Clonal expansion was among the lowest in partial responders at 0.1-3.0 mg/kg, especially CD8+. CD8+ T cells showed, on average, more clonal expansion than CD4+ cells.

Systemic immunosuppression or autoimmune disease history was grounds to exclude patients. With respect to this clone: Its specificity is not known.

Libraries were prepared by immunoSEQ multiplex PCR; TCRdb keeps only in-frame clonotypes and omits some of them. The sample lists about 36,000 clones, just under 80% occurring once. V was shortened by 6 bases and J by 8 bases, with 16 bases between the two germline ends. The CDR3 totals 14 residues. Germline CDR1 is MNHEY and CDR2 is SMNVEV (reference sequence). This sample comprised CD4+ or CD8+ T cells sorted from blood, obtained in a trial of the OX40 agonist ivuxolimab. This sequence was found in an adult with an advanced solid tumor such as melanoma, head and neck, liver or kidney cancer. This rearrangement joins TRBV27 to TRBJ1-4, with D maybe TRBD1 (6 bases). In nucleotides, the CDR3 is TGTGCCAGCAGAAAACAGGGTAGGAACGAAAAACTGTTTTTT. As protein: CASRKQGRNEKLFF.